The 28 T cell receptor beta chains below were found in one sample sequenced in a study of cytomegalovirus exposure and HLA in healthy donors. Use of 60 Vbeta and 13 Jbeta primers characterized the PCR. The table came from immunoSEQ multiplex PCR; TCRdb's copy has only in-frame clones and leaves some out. The data show 150,000 to 200,000 clones, roughly 82% seen once. The sample comprised PBMCs. These receptors came from a woman under 40 in good health and CMV-seronegative.

This clone was found a few times. The V call is TRBV30, the J call TRBJ2-5, with TRBD1 identical over 7 bases. The DNA end lines up better with TRBJ2-7; the J call may be wrong. Germline V lookup: CDR1 GTSNPN, CDR2 SVGIG (reference sequence). There are 15 residues in the CDR3. The CDR3 nucleotides read TGTGCCTGGCCAGGACAGGCAAAACTCTCCTACGAGCAGTACTTC. Translation gives CAWPGQAKLSYEQYF.

On this clone itself: A read error may account for a junction end that differs from germline. J is TRBJ1-1 and V is TRBV7-9; no clear D gene. Germline V CDR1 and CDR2: SEHNR, FQNEAQ (reference sequence). This CDR3 comprises 13 residues. The CDR3 region has the DNA TGTTCCAGCAGCTTAGCCCTGAACAAACAAGCTTTCTTT. It codes for CSSSLALNKQAFF.

There are a few counts of this clone. J is TRBJ1-1 and V is TRBV11-1; 7 bases align to TRBD1. V was clipped by 5 bases and J by 5 bases; unmatched bases: 5. Germline lookup yields CDR1 SGHAT and CDR2 FQDESV (reference sequence). There are 13 residues in the CDR3. The CDR3 spells CASSLDRDTEAFF. The CDR3 DNA reads as TGTGCCAGCAGCCTCGACAGGGATACTGAAGCTTTCTTT. The full variable domain, in which reference TRBV11-1 and TRBJ1-1 provide the parts outside the CDR3, is EAEVAQSPRYKITEKSQAVAFWCDPISGHATLYWYRQILGQGPELLVQFQDESVVDDSQLPKDRFSAERLKGVDSTLKIQPAELGDSAMYLCASSLDRDTEAFFGQGTRLTVV.

The V gene is TRBV5-4, the J gene TRBJ2-7; the match to TRBD2 covers 11 bases. The length of the CDR3 is 16 residues. The trim removed 0 bases at V and 5 bases at J, leaving 7 bases unmatched. Per germline, CDR1 SGHNT and CDR2 YYREEE (reference sequence). The CDR3 is CASSLGPASGRNEQYF. In nucleotides, the CDR3 is TGTGCCAGCAGCTTGGGTCCCGCTAGCGGGAGGAACGAGCAGTACTTC.

This clone has only one observation. The gene calls are TRBV9 and TRBJ1-6, with D perhaps matching TRBD1 (6 bases). Deletions cut 2 bases from V and 7 bases from J, with 13 bases between. The CDR3 extends over 15 amino acids. From germline, CDR1 is SGDLS and CDR2 YYNGEE. The CDR3 DNA reads as TGTGCCAGCAGCGTGCCAGGGGACCCGAATTCACCCCTCCACTTT. As protein: CASSVPGDPNSPLHF. The variable domain in full, with the rest retrieved from reference TRBV9 and TRBJ1-6, is DSGVTQTPKHLITATGQRVTLRCSPRSGDLSVYWYQQSLDQGLQFLIQYYNGEERAKGNILERFSAQQFPDLHSELNLSSLELGDSALYFCASSVPGDPNSPLHFGNGTRLTVT.

The chain couples TRBV6-5 to TRBJ2-1, with TRBD1 matching over 7 bases. Germline CDR1 reads MNHEY; CDR2 reads SVGAGI. V dropped 2 bases and J dropped 6; count of bases not matched to a gene: 4. This CDR3 has 14 amino acids. Written as DNA, the CDR3 is TGTGCCAGCAGTTACAAGAACAGGGGCAATGAGCAGTTCTTC. Translated, it gives CASSYKNRGNEQFF.

V is TRBV27 and J is TRBJ2-7; D remains unclear. V lost 1 base and J 0 bases, leaving 7 bases between the germline ends. Germline assignment: CDR1 MNHEY and CDR2 SMNVEV (reference sequence). The CDR3 runs 14 residues. In DNA form, the CDR3 reads TGTGCCAGCAGTTTATTGGCAAACTCCTACGAGCAGTACTTC. It codes for CASSLLANSYEQYF.

Only a few counts were recorded for this clone. The gene calls are TRBV30 and TRBJ2-7, with TRBD1 matching 10 bases. CDR3 length: 14 residues. Germline trimming cut 3 bases from V and 6 bases from J; bases unmatched to any gene: 8. Germline V CDR1 and CDR2: GTSNPN, SVGIG (reference sequence). The CDR3 spells CAWSETGGVSEQYF. CDR3 nucleotides: TGTGCCTGGAGCGAGACAGGGGGCGTTTCCGAGCAGTACTTC.

This clone was recorded a few times. The rearrangement uses TRBV2 and TRBJ2-7, with TRBD1 matching over 9 bases. The germline V gene encodes CDR1 SNHLY and CDR2 FYNNEI. This CDR3 is 14 amino acids long. Trimming took 0 bases from V and 4 from J; bases not matched to a gene: 1. The CDR3 protein is CASSEATGGYEQYF. The CDR3 bases are TGTGCCAGCAGTGAAGCGACAGGGGGTTACGAGCAGTACTTC.

This clone has more than one count but fewer than ten. The J gene is TRBJ2-5, the V gene TRBV5-6; D unclear. Trimming removed 1 base from V and 6 bases from J, with 7 bases in between. CDR3 size: 12 residues. Germline V gene lookup returns CDR1 SGHDT and CDR2 YYEEEE. The DNA for the CDR3 is TGTGCCAGCAGCTTGTCGTGGCAGACCCAGTACTTC. The encoded protein is CASSLSWQTQYF.

There are a few counts of this clone. The gene calls are TRBV29-1 and TRBJ2-7, with 7 bases matching TRBD1. This CDR3 is 12 amino acids long. Germline V gene sequence: CDR1 SQVTM, CDR2 ANQGSEA. Trimming took 6 bases from V and 6 from J; bases not matched to a gene: 8. CDR3 coding DNA: TGCAGCGTAGGGGCAGGGGGATTCGAGCAGTACTTC. Amino acids: CSVGAGGFEQYF.

V usage is TRBV7-9 and J usage is TRBJ2-5; 8 bases map to TRBD1. With V trimmed by 6 bases and J by 5 bases, 5 bases remained unmatched. The germline gives CDR1 SEHNR, CDR2 FQNEAQ (reference sequence). This CDR3 has 13 amino acids. Here the CDR3 reads CASRTGDLETQYF. CDR3 DNA: TGTGCCAGCAGGACAGGGGATTTGGAGACCCAGTACTTC.

The rearrangement links TRBV11-2 to TRBJ1-2, with D perhaps matching TRBD1 (6 bases). This CDR3 has 16 amino acids. CDR1 and CDR2 from the germline V gene are SGHAT and FQNNGV. V dropped 4 bases and J dropped 4 bases, with 19 bases sitting between them. Written as DNA, the CDR3 is TGTGCCAGCAGCTCCTTAGCGGGGACATCGGTCTATGGCTACACCTTC. Translating gives CASSSLAGTSVYGYTF.

The chain uses TRBV7-9 and TRBJ1-5, with TRBD1 identical over 11 bases. CDR1 is SEHNR and CDR2 is FQNEAQ in the germline V gene (reference sequence). V trimming: 3 bases; J trimming: 6 bases; junction bases outside the gene matches: 1. The CDR3 extends over 14 amino acids. CDR3 sequence reads: CASSLGQGVQPQHF. The CDR3 DNA follows: TGTGCCAGCAGCTTGGGACAGGGGGTTCAGCCCCAGCATTTT.

This clone was recorded only once. Sequence at one end of the junction differs from germline and may be a read error. The J gene is TRBJ2-5, the V gene TRBV7-7; maybe TRBD1 (5 bases). CDR3 length equals 16 residues. In germline, CDR1 is SSHAT, CDR2 FNYEAQ (reference sequence). CDR3 sequence reads: CASSLGVWADEETQYF. CDR3 DNA: TGTGCTAGCAGCTTAGGGGTTTGGGCAGACGAAGAGACCCAGTACTTC.

The chain is built from TRBV6-1 and TRBJ1-1, with D perhaps TRBD1 (5 bases). Trimming took 9 bases from V and 4 from J, leaving 18 bases between them. This CDR3 has 14 amino acids. In germline, CDR1 is MNHNS, CDR2 SASEGT. This CDR3 reads CASQITGPGTEAFF. The CDR3 DNA sequence: TGTGCCAGTCAGATCACAGGCCCGGGCACTGAAGCTTTCTTT.

A single count supports this clone. The chain uses TRBV5-1 and TRBJ1-2, with 11 nucleotides matching TRBD1. There are 14 residues in the CDR3. CDR1 is SGHRS and CDR2 is YFSETQ in the germline V gene. Trimming took 3 bases from V and 7 from J; bases not matched to a gene: 5. The CDR3 loop is CASSSGQGAAGYTF. CDR3 DNA: TGCGCCAGCAGCTCCGGACAGGGGGCTGCTGGCTACACCTTC.

This chain connects TRBV10-3 to TRBJ2-7; 7 bases are shared with TRBD2. The CDR3 consists of 14 residues. Germline trimming cut 3 bases from V and 5 bases from J; bases unmatched to any gene: 7. The germline CDR1 and CDR2 sequences are ENHRY and SYGVKD. CDR3 sequence reads: CAISEGEGGNEQYF. In DNA, the CDR3 is TGTGCCATCAGTGAAGGGGAGGGTGGGAACGAGCAGTACTTC.

The V and J genes are TRBV5-4 and TRBJ2-5, with a possible D match to TRBD1 (7 bases). CDR1 SGHNT and CDR2 YYREEE come from the germline V gene (reference sequence). V was clipped by 3 bases and J by 2 bases, with 11 bases between them. This CDR3 is built from 14 residues. CDR3 coding DNA: TGTGCCAGCAGCTGGAGGGGGCAACAAGAGACCCAGTACTTC. Encoded protein: CASSWRGQQETQYF.

This clone was detected only a few times. CDR3 nucleotide sequence: TGTGCCAGCAGTTCCTACCGGACTAGCGGATACAATGAGCAGTTCTTC. The encoded protein is CASSSYRTSGYNEQFF. The chain uses TRBV27 and TRBJ2-1, with TRBD2 matching over 10 bases. Germline V lookup: CDR1 MNHEY, CDR2 SMNVEV (reference sequence). With V trimmed by 4 bases and J by 4 bases, 7 bases remained unmatched. The CDR3 sequence is 16 residues long.

This chain connects TRBV18 to TRBJ2-1; possible D gene TRBD2, 5 bases. From germline, CDR1 is KGHSH and CDR2 LQKENI. Trimming took off 0 bases at V and 9 bases at J, with 21 bases between the two ends. CDR3 size: 17 residues. The CDR3, as DNA: TGTGCCAGCTCACCACCCCTATTACGTAGTCTGCGGGTTGAGCAGTTCTTC. Amino acid sequence: CASSPPLLRSLRVEQFF. Based on the CDR3 plus reference TRBV18 and TRBJ2-1, the full variable domain is NAGVMQNPRHLVRRRGQEARLRCSPMKGHSHVYWYRQLPEEGLKFMVYLQKENIIDESGMPKERFSAEFPKEGPSILRIQQVVRGDSAAYFCASSPPLLRSLRVEQFFGPGTRLTVL.

This clone was detected a few times. J is TRBJ1-1 and V is TRBV4-3; D is ambiguous. Germline V gives CDR1 LGHNA, CDR2 YSLEER. Trimming stripped 4 bases from V and 5 bases from J, with 29 bases between. The CDR3 is 19 residues long. Written as DNA, the CDR3 is TGCGCCAGCAGCCGATGGAACTTCGAGGATCGGTTAGCATTAACTGAAGCTTTCTTT. This translates into CASSRWNFEDRLALTEAFF.

The chain is built from TRBV7-2 and TRBJ2-3, with 9 nucleotides matching TRBD2. Germline CDR1 SGHTA, CDR2 FQGNSA. The CDR3 spans 16 residues. The V gene end was trimmed by 1 base and the J gene end by 6 bases; junction bases not matched to a gene: 8. The CDR3 region has the DNA TGTGCCAGCAGCTTAGTTTGGGGCGGGAGGGGGGATACGCAGTATTTT. Translated, it gives CASSLVWGGRGDTQYF.

V gene TRBV18 combines with J gene TRBJ2-1, with 10 nucleotides matching TRBD2. The germline V gene has CDR1 KGHSH and CDR2 LQKENI. The CDR3 contains 15 residues. J lost 8 bases, V lost 3 bases, and 7 bases had no gene match. The CDR3 nucleotides read TGTGCCAGCTCACCCGAGCTAGCGGGAGTTCATGAGCAGTTCTTC. Its protein is CASSPELAGVHEQFF.

The chain recombines TRBV27 with TRBJ1-1; a weak D match, TRBD1 (5 bases). This CDR3 is 13 amino acids long. Germline CDR1 MNHEY, CDR2 SMNVEV (reference sequence). V was cut by 3 bases and J by 6 bases, with 11 bases left in between. The DNA for the CDR3 is TGTGCCAGCAGTTTTACGGGGGTGTCTGAAGCTTTCTTT. Translated: CASSFTGVSEAFF.

The chain employs TRBV5-1 and TRBJ2-7; tentative D call: TRBD1 (6 bases). Germline V lookup: CDR1 SGHRS, CDR2 YFSETQ. CDR3 size: 12 residues. The V end lost 0 bases, the J end lost 5 bases, and 6 bases lay between the germline ends. The CDR3, as DNA: TGCGCCAGCAGCTTGGCAGGGGACGAGCAGTACTTC. It yields the protein CASSLAGDEQYF. The full variable domain, completed using reference TRBV5-1 and TRBJ2-7, is KAGVTQTPRYLIKTRGQQVTLSCSPISGHRSVSWYQQTPGQGLQFLFEYFSETQRNKGNFPGRFSGRQFSNSRSEMNVSTLELGDSALYLCASSLAGDEQYFGPGTRLTVT.

This chain uses TRBV5-1 with TRBJ2-5, with 8 bases aligning to TRBD1. Germline CDR1 and CDR2: SGHRS and YFSETQ. The CDR3 spans 14 residues. The V and J ends lost 0 bases and 5 bases, in that order; junction bases with no gene match: 3. CDR3 residues: CASSLVQGGETQYF. The CDR3 DNA sequence: TGCGCCAGCAGCTTGGTACAGGGGGGTGAGACCCAGTACTTC.

The chain employs TRBV20-1 and TRBJ2-1, with D uncertain. The CDR3 contains 11 residues. CDR1 DFQATT and CDR2 SNEGSKA come from the germline V gene (reference sequence). The V end was cut by 7 bases, the J end by 4 bases, with 8 bases between. Here the CDR3 DNA reads TGCAGTGGGTACAAATACAATGAGCAGTTCTTC. Residues: CSGYKYNEQFF.